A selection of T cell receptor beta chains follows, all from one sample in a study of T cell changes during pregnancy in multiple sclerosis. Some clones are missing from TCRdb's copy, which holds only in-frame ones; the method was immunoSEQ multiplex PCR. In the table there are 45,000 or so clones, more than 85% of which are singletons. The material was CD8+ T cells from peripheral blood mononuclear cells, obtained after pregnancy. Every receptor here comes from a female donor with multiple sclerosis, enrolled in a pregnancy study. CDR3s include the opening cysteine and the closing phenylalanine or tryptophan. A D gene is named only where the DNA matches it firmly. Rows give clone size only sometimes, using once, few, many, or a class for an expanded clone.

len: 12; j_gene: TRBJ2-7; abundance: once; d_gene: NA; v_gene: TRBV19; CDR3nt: TGTGCCAGTAGATCAGGGCATTACGAGCAGTACTTC; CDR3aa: CASRSGHYEQYF
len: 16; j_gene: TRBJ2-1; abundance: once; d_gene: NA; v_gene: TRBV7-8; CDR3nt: TGTGCCAGCAGCTTAGATGGCAGGGTAACCTACAATGAGCAGTTCTTC; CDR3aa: CASSLDGRVTYNEQFF
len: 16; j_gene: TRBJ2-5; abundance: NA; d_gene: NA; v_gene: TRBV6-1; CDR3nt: TGTGCCAGCAGTGAAGTTTGGGGCGGATTCGAAGAGACCCAGTACTTC; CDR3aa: CASSEVWGGFEETQYF
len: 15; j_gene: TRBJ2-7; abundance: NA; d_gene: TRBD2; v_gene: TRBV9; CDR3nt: TGTGCCAGCAGCGTCTCTAGCGGGAGGTCCTACGAGCAGTACTTC; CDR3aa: CASSVSSGRSYEQYF
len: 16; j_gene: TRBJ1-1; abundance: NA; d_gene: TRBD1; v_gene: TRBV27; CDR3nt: TGTGCCAGCAGCTCCCCACAGGGGGCTCGAGACACTGAAGCTTTCTTT; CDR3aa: CASSSPQGARDTEAFF
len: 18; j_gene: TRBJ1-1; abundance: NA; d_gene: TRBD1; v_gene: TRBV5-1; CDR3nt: TGCGCCAGCAGCTTCCGAATCGGACAGGGGGGAGCGAACACTGAAGCTTTCTTT; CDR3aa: CASSFRIGQGGANTEAFF
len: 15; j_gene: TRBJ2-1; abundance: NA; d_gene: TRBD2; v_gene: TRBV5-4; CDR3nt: TGTGCCAGCAGCGTAGTAGCGGGGGACAACAATGAGCAGTTCTTC; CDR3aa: CASSVVAGDNNEQFF
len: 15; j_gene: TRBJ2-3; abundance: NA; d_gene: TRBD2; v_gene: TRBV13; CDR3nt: TGTGCCAGCAGCCCTAGCGGATCTGAGACAGATACGCAGTATTTT; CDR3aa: CASSPSGSETDTQYF
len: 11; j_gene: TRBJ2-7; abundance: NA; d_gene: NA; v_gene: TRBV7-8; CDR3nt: TGTGCCAGCAGCTTGGTCGGCGAGCAGTACTTC; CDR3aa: CASSLVGEQYF
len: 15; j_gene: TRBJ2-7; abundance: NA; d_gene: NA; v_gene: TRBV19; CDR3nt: TGTGCCAGTAGTATATATGCAGGGGTCTCCTACGAGCAGTACTTC; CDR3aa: CASSIYAGVSYEQYF
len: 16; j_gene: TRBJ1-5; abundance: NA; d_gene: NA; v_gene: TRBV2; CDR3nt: TGTGCCAGCAGTCCCCCGGTGGGGCAGTCAAGGCAGCCCCAGCATTTT; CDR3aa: CASSPPVGQSRQPQHF
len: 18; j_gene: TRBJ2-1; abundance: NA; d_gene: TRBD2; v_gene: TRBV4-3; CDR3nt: TGCGCCAGCAGCCAAGATACTGGGGGGGGAGGCGCCTACAATGAGCAGTTCTTC; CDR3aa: CASSQDTGGGGAYNEQFF
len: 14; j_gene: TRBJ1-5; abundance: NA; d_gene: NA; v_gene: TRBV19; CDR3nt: TGTGCCAGTAGTATGGCAGGGCCAAATCAGCCCCAGCATTTT; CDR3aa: CASSMAGPNQPQHF